This TCR beta chain was identified in a study of T-cell reconstitution after alpha-beta-depleted transplantation in children. This clonotype was counted only a few times. This CDR3 is 15 amino acids long. The V and J ends lost 2 bases and 2 bases, in that order; junction bases with no gene match: 5. Germline loops: CDR1 MNHNY, CDR2 SVGAGI (reference sequence). Unique molecular identifiers were incorporated into the prepared TCRbeta library. Each CDR3 protein is one row after TCRdb ran MiXCR on the PCR reads. This table holds 400,000 to 500,000 distinct CDR3 sequences, approximately 10% found once. The J gene is TRBJ2-5, the V gene TRBV6-6, with 7 bases fitting TRBD1. This specimen consisted of PBMCs from the stem cell graft donor, obtained from the stem cell graft. The TCR sequence derives from a human donor who donated a stem cell graft to a child with acute myeloid leukemia. Here the CDR3 DNA reads TGTGCCAGCAGTTACAGGGGGCAGAGGCAAGAGACCCAGTACTTC. Translation gives CASSYRGQRQETQYF.